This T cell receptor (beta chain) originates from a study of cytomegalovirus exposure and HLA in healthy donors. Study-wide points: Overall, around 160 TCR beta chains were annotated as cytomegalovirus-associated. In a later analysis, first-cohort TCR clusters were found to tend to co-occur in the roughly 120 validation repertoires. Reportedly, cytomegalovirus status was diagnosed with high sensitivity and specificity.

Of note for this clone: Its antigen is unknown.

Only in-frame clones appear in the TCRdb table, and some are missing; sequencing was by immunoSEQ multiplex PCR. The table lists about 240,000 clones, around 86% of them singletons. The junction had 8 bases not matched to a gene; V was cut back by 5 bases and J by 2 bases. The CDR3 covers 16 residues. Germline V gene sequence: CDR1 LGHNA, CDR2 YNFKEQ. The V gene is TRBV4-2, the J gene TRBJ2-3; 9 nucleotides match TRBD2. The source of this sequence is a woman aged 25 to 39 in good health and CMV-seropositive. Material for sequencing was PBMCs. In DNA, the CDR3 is TGTGCCAGCAGCGGAGGACTAGCGAGCCCCACAGATACGCAGTATTTT. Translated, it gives CASSGGLASPTDTQYF.